The present T cell receptor (beta chain) was sequenced within a study of shared clonotypes between healthy human individuals. V lost 4 bases to trimming and J lost 7 bases; unmatched junction nucleotides: 5. The length of the CDR3 is 15 residues. Per the germline V gene, CDR1 is LGHNA and CDR2 is YNFKEQ. Only in-frame clones appear in the TCRdb table, and some are missing; sequencing was by immunoSEQ multiplex PCR. The table records a few million clones, approximately 93% of them present only once. The chain recombines TRBV4-2 with TRBJ2-7; the match to TRBD2 covers 15 bases. The sequenced sample consisted of naive CD4+ T cells from PBMCs. Stated subset: CD45RA+ positively selected. The receptor comes from a man aged 18 to 29 in good health. Some clones in this sample may be carry-over from other donors' samples. In DNA form, the CDR3 reads TGTGCCAGCAGCCCCCGGACTAGCGGGGGGGGAGAGCAGTACTTC. Its protein product is CASSPRTSGGGEQYF.